Following are 21 T cell receptor beta chains from one sample sequenced in a study of cytomegalovirus exposure and HLA in healthy donors. 60 Vbeta and 13 Jbeta primers were used in PCR. Assay used: immunoSEQ multiplex PCR; TCRdb lists only in-frame clones, some missing. The sample lists approximately 79,000 clones, roughly 80% seen once, with approximately 2% in the top ten. What was sequenced was PBMCs. The receptors here all came from a boy younger than 18 in good health and CMV-seronegative.

The chain is built from TRBV5-4 and TRBJ1-3; tentatively, D is TRBD1 (6 bases). Germline assignment: CDR1 SGHNT and CDR2 YYREEE (reference sequence). Trimming stripped 0 bases from V and 0 bases from J, with 13 bases between. CDR3 length: 17 amino acids. CDR3 nucleotide sequence: TGTGCCAGCAGCTTGGCGGGGGGGCCCTACTCTGGAAACACCATATATTTT. Protein product: CASSLAGGPYSGNTIYF.

This chain joins TRBV30 and TRBJ1-4; D is possibly TRBD1 (5 bases). Per germline, CDR1 GTSNPN and CDR2 SVGIG (reference sequence). The CDR3 has 15 residues. V lost 0 bases and J 0 bases, leaving 8 bases between the germline ends. CDR3 residues: CAWSVGATTNEKLFF. CDR3 coding DNA: TGTGCCTGGAGTGTTGGGGCGACAACTAATGAAAAACTGTTTTTT.

The rearrangement uses TRBV5-1 and TRBJ2-7, with a tentative D call TRBD2 (5 bases). The CDR3 has 11 residues. Germline V lookup: CDR1 SGHRS, CDR2 YFSETQ. Between the trimmed V and J ends, which lost 4 bases and 3 bases, there was a span of 5 bases. The CDR3 sequence is CASSRDYEQYF. In DNA form, the CDR3 reads TGCGCCAGCAGCCGGGACTACGAGCAGTACTTC.

The chain employs TRBV7-3 and TRBJ2-2, with unresolved D. CDR1 SGHTA and CDR2 FQGTGA come from the germline V gene. The CDR3 runs to 14 residues. V was shortened by 6 bases and J by 4 bases, with 12 bases between the two germline ends. DNA of the CDR3: TGTGCCAGCAGTTCCGGTAGTAGCACCGGGGAGCTGTTTTTT. Translated: CASSSGSSTGELFF. The whole variable domain, remainder taken from reference TRBV7-3 and TRBJ2-2, is GAGVSQTPSNKVTEKGKYVELRCDPISGHTALYWYRQSLGQGPEFLIYFQGTGAADDSGLPNDRFFAVRPEGSVSTLKIQRTERGDSAVYLCASSSGSSTGELFFGEGSRLTVL.

Concerning this clone: In the same sample, other DNA sequences code for this CDR3. The chain recombines TRBV9 with TRBJ1-1; D not resolved. Germline V gene sequence: CDR1 SGDLS, CDR2 YYNGEE. V lost 0 bases and J lost 1, with 7 bases in between. The length of the CDR3 is 14 residues. The CDR3 DNA reads TGTGCCAGCAGCGTAGCTACGGGGAACACTGAAGCTTTCTTT. Translating it yields CASSVATGNTEAFF.

Comment on this clone: Germline is not matched at one junction end, which may reflect a read error. The chain is built from TRBV7-7 and TRBJ2-1, with TRBD1 matching over 10 bases. Germline loops: CDR1 SSHAT, CDR2 FNYEAQ (reference sequence). The CDR3 runs 13 residues. CDR3 residues: CASSRDRGNEQFF. CDR3 DNA sequence: TGTGCTAGCAGCCGGGACAGGGGCAATGAGCAGTTCTTC.

J is TRBJ1-5 and V is TRBV19; possible D gene TRBD1, 6 bases. The V gene lost 7 bases and the J gene lost 2 bases, with 12 bases spanning the gap. The CDR3 is made up of 14 amino acids. The V gene's germline CDR1 is LNHDA and CDR2 SQIVND (reference sequence). The CDR3 here is CASTGVYGNQPQHF. The CDR3 DNA sequence: TGTGCCAGTACAGGGGTATATGGCAATCAGCCCCAGCATTTT.

Here the CDR3 reads CASSSTGITNQPQHF. DNA for the CDR3: TGTGCCAGCAGTTCGACAGGGATAACCAATCAGCCCCAGCATTTT. The chain recombines TRBV28 with TRBJ1-5; 7 bases are a match to TRBD1. With 4 bases clipped from V and 3 bases from J, the junction kept 6 bases outside the gene matches. The CDR3 has 15 amino acids. The germline gives CDR1 MDHEN, CDR2 SYDVKM.

The CDR3 coding sequence is TGTGCCAGCAGCCCTGGACAGGGTGGCCAAGAGACCCAGTACTTC. Translated: CASSPGQGGQETQYF. The gene calls are TRBV6-4 and TRBJ2-5; TRBD1 agrees at 8 bases. With 6 bases clipped from V and 1 base from J, the junction kept 7 bases outside the gene matches. The CDR3 is made up of 15 amino acids. Germline loops: CDR1 MRHNA, CDR2 SNTAGT.

The rearrangement links TRBV9 to TRBJ2-5; maybe TRBD2 (5 bases). Trimming left V 4 bases short and J 7 bases short, with 11 bases between. CDR1 is SGDLS, CDR2 YYNGEE, per germline. CDR3 size: 12 residues. CDR3 sequence reads: CASSPGVGTQYF. The CDR3 DNA reads as TGTGCCAGCAGCCCCGGGGTTGGGACCCAGTACTTC. The whole variable domain, filled in from reference TRBV9 and TRBJ2-5, reads DSGVTQTPKHLITATGQRVTLRCSPRSGDLSVYWYQQSLDQGLQFLIQYYNGEERAKGNILERFSAQQFPDLHSELNLSSLELGDSALYFCASSPGVGTQYFGPGTRLLVL.

J is TRBJ2-7 and V is TRBV7-2; D might be TRBD1 (6 bases). CDR1 and CDR2 from the germline V gene are SGHTA and FQGNSA. The CDR3 contains 15 residues. The germline V and J ends were trimmed by 1 base and 5 bases, with 15 bases remaining between them. CDR3 coding DNA: TGTGCCAGCAGCTTAGAGGCCAGGGGCGTCGACGAGCAGTACTTC. As protein: CASSLEARGVDEQYF.

The J gene is TRBJ2-6, the V gene TRBV15; D not certain. The CDR3 contains 16 residues. The germline gives CDR1 LNHNV, CDR2 YYDKDF (reference sequence). Trimming cost V 0 bases and J 2 bases, with 8 bases left between them. CDR3 DNA: TGTGCCACCAGCAGAGATGAAACAGCTGGGGCCAACGTCCTGACTTTC. It is translated as CATSRDETAGANVLTF.

CDR3 nucleotide sequence: TGTGCCAGCAGTTATCAGGGGGCGCCCGAGCAGTACTTC. Amino acid sequence: CASSYQGAPEQYF. The chain has TRBV6-5 and TRBJ2-7; TRBD1 matches at 8 bases. Trimming cost V 3 bases and J 6 bases; bases outside gene matches: 4. CDR3 length: 13 amino acids. CDR1 is MNHEY and CDR2 is SVGAGI in the germline V gene.

Turning to this clone: At one boundary the junction diverges from the germline segment, which might be a read error. This chain links TRBV29-1 with TRBJ1-1, with unresolved D. CDR1 is SQVTM, CDR2 ANQGSEA, per germline. The CDR3 loop spans 11 amino acids. Here the CDR3 DNA reads TGCAGCGTTGAAGGACAAGCTGAGGCTTTCTTT. Protein: CSVEGQAEAFF.

V and J are TRBV5-4 and TRBJ2-5, with 10 bases identical to TRBD2. This CDR3 comprises 16 residues. With 0 bases clipped from V and 0 bases from J, the junction kept 2 bases outside the gene matches. Germline values: CDR1 SGHNT, CDR2 YYREEE (reference sequence). DNA of the CDR3: TGTGCCAGCAGCTTGGGGCTAGCGGGGGACCAAGAGACCCAGTACTTC. This translates into CASSLGLAGDQETQYF.

This rearrangement joins TRBV28 to TRBJ1-5, with a possible D match to TRBD1 (5 bases). This CDR3 region has 16 residues. The germline gives CDR1 MDHEN, CDR2 SYDVKM. Trimming took 6 bases from V and 0 from J, leaving 15 bases between them. The CDR3 DNA reads as TGTGCCAGCAGGCTTACGGGGGAGACTAGCAATCAGCCCCAGCATTTT. Its translation is CASRLTGETSNQPQHF. Combining the CDR3 with reference TRBV28 and TRBJ1-5 gives the whole variable domain DVKVTQSSRYLVKRTGEKVFLECVQDMDHENMFWYRQDPGLGLRLIYFSYDVKMKEKGDIPEGYSVSREKKERFSLILESASTNQTSMYLCASRLTGETSNQPQHFGDGTRLSIL.

This chain links TRBV30 with TRBJ1-6; TRBD1 matches at 7 bases. V was clipped by 0 bases and J by 10 bases; unmatched bases: 3. The germline V gene has CDR1 GTSNPN and CDR2 SVGIG (reference sequence). CDR3 length: 13 amino acids. In DNA, the CDR3 is TGTGCCTGGAGTGTACAGGGGTACTCACCCCTCCACTTT. It is translated as CAWSVQGYSPLHF.

The chain couples TRBV27 to TRBJ2-1, with a weak D call TRBD2 (6 bases). CDR1 is MNHEY and CDR2 is SMNVEV in the germline V gene (reference sequence). There are 12 residues in the CDR3. CDR3 sequence: CAGGSPGNEQFF. Here the CDR3 DNA reads TGTGCTGGGGGGTCTCCGGGCAATGAGCAGTTCTTC.

The V call is TRBV7-2, the J call TRBJ1-6; unclear D gene. Trimming stripped 5 bases from V and 8 bases from J, with 4 bases between. The CDR3 spans 11 residues. The V gene's germline CDR1 is SGHTA and CDR2 FQGNSA. The DNA for the CDR3 is TGTGCCAGCAGCCGAGATTCACCCCTCCACTTT. Translation gives CASSRDSPLHF.

The genes are TRBV28 and TRBJ1-2; D might be TRBD1 (6 bases). There are 13 residues in the CDR3. From germline, CDR1 is MDHEN and CDR2 SYDVKM. Trimming removed 6 bases from V and 1 base from J, with 9 bases in between. CDR3 in amino acids: CASSTGLNYGYTF. CDR3 sequence (DNA): TGTGCCAGCAGCACAGGGCTTAACTATGGCTACACCTTC.

The rearrangement uses TRBV30 and TRBJ1-3; D not certain. The CDR3 spans 13 residues. V shed 3 bases and J shed 0 bases, with 6 bases lying between them. CDR1 is GTSNPN, CDR2 SVGIG, per germline (reference sequence). The CDR3 DNA sequence: TGTGCCTGGAGCGTTTACTCTGGAAACACCATATATTTT. This codes for CAWSVYSGNTIYF.